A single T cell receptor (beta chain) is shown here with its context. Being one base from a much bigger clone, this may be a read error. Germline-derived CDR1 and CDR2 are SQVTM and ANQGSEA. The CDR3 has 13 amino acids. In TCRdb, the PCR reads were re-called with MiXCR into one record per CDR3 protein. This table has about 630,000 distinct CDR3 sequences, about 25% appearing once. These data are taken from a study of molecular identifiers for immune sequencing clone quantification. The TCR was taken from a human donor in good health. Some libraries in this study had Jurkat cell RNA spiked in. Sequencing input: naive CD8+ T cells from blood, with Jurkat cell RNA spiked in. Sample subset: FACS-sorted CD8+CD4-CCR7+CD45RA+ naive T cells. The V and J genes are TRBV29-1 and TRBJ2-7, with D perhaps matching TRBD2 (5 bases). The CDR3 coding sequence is TGCAGCGTGTTGACGGGAAGCTCCCACGAGCAGTACTTC. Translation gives CSVLTGSSHEQYF.